Presented here are 12 T cell receptor beta chains from one specimen sequenced in a study of blood T cell repertoires in COVID-19. Using immunoSEQ multiplex PCR, the repertoire was profiled, and TCRdb retains in-frame clones only, with some absent. The profile shows roughly 190,000 clones, 80% to 90% of them singletons. Sequencing was performed on peripheral blood. These receptors were taken from a man aged 18 to 30 with active or convalescent COVID-19.

This chain uses TRBV14 with TRBJ2-1; D gene uncertain. The CDR3 totals 11 residues. The germline CDR1 and CDR2 sequences are SGHDN and FVKESK. Trimming shortened V by 6 bases and J by 3 bases, and 3 bases separated the two germline ends. The CDR3 DNA sequence: TGTGCCAGCAGTTACTACAATGAGCAGTTCTTC. This encodes CASSYYNEQFF.

The chain employs TRBV3-1 (or the pseudogene TRBV3-2) and TRBJ1-5, with no clear D. Trimming stripped 4 bases from V and 5 bases from J, with 9 bases between. Germline assignment: CDR1 LGHDT and CDR2 YNNKEL (reference sequence). There are 13 residues in the CDR3. The CDR3 nucleotides are TGTGCCAGCAGCCCCGCGTATGATCAGCCCCAGCATTTT. Protein product: CASSPAYDQPQHF.

This chain joins TRBV2 and TRBJ2-1, with D possibly TRBD2 on 5 matching bases. This CDR3 has 14 amino acids. Germline V gene data show CDR1 as SNHLY and CDR2 as FYNNEI. The V end lost 11 bases, the J end lost 2 bases, and 16 bases lay between the germline ends. CDR3 nucleotide sequence: TGTGCCGCCCAGTGGGAGTCCCCCTACAATGAGCAGTTCTTC. This sequence encodes CAAQWESPYNEQFF.

The CDR3 region is CASSLRGQTYNEQFF. The CDR3 DNA reads TGTGCCAGCAGCTTACGAGGGCAGACATACAATGAGCAGTTCTTC. The chain recombines TRBV7-2 with TRBJ2-1; D possibly corresponds to TRBD2 (5 bases). V was shortened by 2 bases and J by 4 bases, with 12 bases between the two germline ends. This CDR3 contains 15 residues. Germline assignment: CDR1 SGHTA and CDR2 FQGNSA.

The genes are TRBV29-1 and TRBJ1-2; 8 bases map to TRBD1. This CDR3 spans 12 amino acids. The V and J ends lost 1 base and 7 bases, in that order; junction bases with no gene match: 2. The V gene's germline CDR1 is SQVTM and CDR2 ANQGSEA. DNA of the CDR3: TGCAGCGTTGAAGGGACAGGGATTGGCTACACCTTC. It yields the protein CSVEGTGIGYTF.

V is TRBV5-1 and J is TRBJ2-1; 8 nucleotides align to TRBD1. The V and J ends lost 4 bases and 0 bases, in that order; junction bases with no gene match: 6. The CDR3 extends over 16 amino acids. Per the germline V gene, CDR1 is SGHRS and CDR2 is YFSETQ. This chain's CDR3 is CASSLSGTGSYNEQFF. The DNA for the CDR3 is TGCGCCAGCAGCCTTTCCGGGACAGGCTCCTACAATGAGCAGTTCTTC.

The chain uses TRBV28 and TRBJ2-1; 16 bases map to TRBD2. This CDR3 region has 16 residues. Germline CDR1 reads MDHEN; CDR2 reads SYDVKM. J was trimmed by 5 bases and V by 6 bases; bases with no gene match: 4. Here the CDR3 reads CASSPGTSGGDNEQFF. In nucleotides, the CDR3 is TGTGCCAGCAGCCCCGGGACTAGCGGGGGGGACAATGAGCAGTTCTTC.

The rearrangement links TRBV11-2 to TRBJ1-4, with D unclear. V lost 5 bases and J lost 6, with 10 bases in between. The CDR3 consists of 13 residues. The V gene's germline CDR1 is SGHAT and CDR2 FQNNGV. CDR3 sequence (DNA): TGTGCCAGCAGCCTCAACAGTTATGAAAAACTGTTTTTT. Its translation: CASSLNSYEKLFF.

This chain uses TRBV7-2 with TRBJ2-3; TRBD2 agrees at 8 bases. This CDR3 contains 15 residues. With 1 base clipped from V and 4 bases from J, the junction kept 4 bases outside the gene matches. Per the germline V gene, CDR1 is SGHTA and CDR2 is FQGNSA. The CDR3 coding sequence is TGTGCCAGCAGCTTAGGCGGGGGGCCCGCAGATACGCAGTATTTT. Translated: CASSLGGGPADTQYF.

V is TRBV7-3 and J is TRBJ2-5, with 11 bases identical to TRBD2. Germline-derived CDR1 and CDR2 are SGHTA and FQGTGA. This CDR3 has 14 residues. After removal of 5 bases from V and 4 bases from J, the junction contained 3 bases not matched to a gene. CDR3 loop: CASSPGTSGETQYF. The CDR3 nucleotides read TGTGCCAGCAGCCCCGGGACTAGCGGAGAGACCCAGTACTTC.

The chain joins TRBV20-1 to TRBJ2-1; D unclear. Trimming removed 6 bases at V and 12 bases at J, with 15 bases between. CDR1 DFQATT and CDR2 SNEGSKA come from the germline V gene (reference sequence). The CDR3 is made up of 11 amino acids. The CDR3 sequence: CSAHTLAGQFF. The CDR3 bases are TGCAGTGCCCACACCTTGGCAGGGCAGTTCTTC.

The chain links TRBV4-2 to TRBJ2-3, with TRBD2 matching 11 bases. The CDR3 consists of 17 residues. J lost 6 bases, V lost 1 base, and 9 bases had no gene match. Per germline, CDR1 LGHNA and CDR2 YNFKEQ. This chain's CDR3 is CASSQVGASGRWDTQYF. CDR3 DNA: TGTGCCAGCAGCCAAGTCGGCGCTAGCGGGAGGTGGGATACGCAGTATTTT.